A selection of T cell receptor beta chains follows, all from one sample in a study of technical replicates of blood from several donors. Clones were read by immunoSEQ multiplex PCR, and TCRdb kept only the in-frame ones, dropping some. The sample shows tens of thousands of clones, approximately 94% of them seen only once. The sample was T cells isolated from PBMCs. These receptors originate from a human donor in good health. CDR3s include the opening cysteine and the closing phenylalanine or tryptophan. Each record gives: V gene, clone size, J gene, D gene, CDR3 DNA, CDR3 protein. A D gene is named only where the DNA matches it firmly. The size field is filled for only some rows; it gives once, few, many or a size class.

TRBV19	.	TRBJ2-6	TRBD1	TGTGCCAGTAGCTCATCGACAGGGGCCCTGGCTGGGGCCAACGTCCTGACTTTC	CASSSSTGALAGANVLTF
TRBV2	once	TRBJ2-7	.	TGTGCCAGCAGTGAAGGGTCCTGGGCGTACGAGCAGTACTTC	CASSEGSWAYEQYF
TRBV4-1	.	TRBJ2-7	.	TGCGCCAGCAGCCAAGCCGCGGTTGGAGGATCCTACGAGCAGTACTTC	CASSQAAVGGSYEQYF
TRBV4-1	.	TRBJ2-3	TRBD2	TGCGCCAGCAGCCGAGAAAGCGGGGGGGCCACAGATACGCAGTATTTT	CASSRESGGATDTQYF
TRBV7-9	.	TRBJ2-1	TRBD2	TGTGCCAGCAGCTTACGTCAGCGGGGACTTTACAATGAGCAGTTCTTC	CASSLRQRGLYNEQFF
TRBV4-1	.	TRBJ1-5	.	TGCGCCAGCAGCCAGGGAGACAGGTTACATCAGCCCCAGCATTTT	CASSQGDRLHQPQHF
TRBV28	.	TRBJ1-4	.	TGTGCCAGCGGCACGGCGGGGATCGGAGAAAAACTGTTTTTT	CASGTAGIGEKLFF
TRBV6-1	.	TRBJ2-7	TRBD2	TGTGCCAGCAGTGAATATTCGGGGGGACTAGTCTCCTACGAGCAGTACTTC	CASSEYSGGLVSYEQYF
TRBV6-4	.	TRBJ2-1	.	TGTGCCAGCAGTGACTCGATGCAGGGCCACTTAATCTACAATGAGCAGTTCTTC	CASSDSMQGHLIYNEQFF
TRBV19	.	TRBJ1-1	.	TGTGCCAGTACTCAAAGAGGGTTTGAAGCTTTCTTT	CASTQRGFEAFF
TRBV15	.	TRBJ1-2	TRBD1	TGTGCCACCAGCAGAAGCGACAGGGATACAGCTAACTATGGCTACACCTTC	CATSRSDRDTANYGYTF
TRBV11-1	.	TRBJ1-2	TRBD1	TGTGCCAGCAGCTACGGGACAGGGGCCTATGGCTACACCTTC	CASSYGTGAYGYTF
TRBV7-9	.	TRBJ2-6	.	TGTGCCACCCTGGGAGCAGCCTACTCTGGGGCCAACGTCCTGACTTTC	CATLGAAYSGANVLTF
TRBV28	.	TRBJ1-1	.	TGTGCCAGCAGCCAGGGTTCCGGAACTGAAGCTTTCTTT	CASSQGSGTEAFF
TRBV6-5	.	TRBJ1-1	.	TGTGCCACCTGGATGGGGGCTTCTGAAGCTTTCTTT	CATWMGASEAFF
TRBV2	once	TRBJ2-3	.	TGTGCCAACCCAGGAGGGACCACAGATACGCAGTATTTT	CANPGGTTDTQYF
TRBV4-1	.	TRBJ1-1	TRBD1	TGCGCCAGCAGCCCCGGCGGGGGCAGGGGGCCCCTGTGGACTGAAGCTTTCTTT	CASSPGGGRGPLWTEAFF
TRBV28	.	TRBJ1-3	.	TGTGCCATCGATAAAGGGCGGGGGAACACCATATATTTT	CAIDKGRGNTIYF
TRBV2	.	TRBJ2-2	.	TGTGCCAGCACCCTCGGCGGGGAGCTGTTTTTT	CASTLGGELFF
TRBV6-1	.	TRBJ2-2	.	TGTGCCAGTGACATTCCTACTTATTCCGGGGAGCTGTTTTTT	CASDIPTYSGELFF
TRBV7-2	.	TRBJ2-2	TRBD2	TGTGCCAGCAGCTCGACCCACGGGGGGGTTTACACCGGGGAGCTGTTTTTT	CASSSTHGGVYTGELFF
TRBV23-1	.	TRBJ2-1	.	TGCGCCAGCAGTCAATCTACTAGAGCGTTCTTC	CASSQSTRAFF
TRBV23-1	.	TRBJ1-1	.	TGCGCCAGCAGTCGCACGGCGAGGGTTTCCACTGAAGCTTTCTTT	CASSRTARVSTEAFF
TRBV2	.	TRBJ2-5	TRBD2	TGTGCCAGCAGTGACACGGGAGGATCAGAGACCCAGTACTTC	CASSDTGGSETQYF
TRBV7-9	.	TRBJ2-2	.	TGTGCCAGCAGCGTTCAGCGCGACACCGGGGAGCTGTTTTTT	CASSVQRDTGELFF
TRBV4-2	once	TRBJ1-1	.	TGTGCCAGCAGCCAAGTAGTGGAGACGTACACTGAAGCTTTCTTT	CASSQVVETYTEAFF
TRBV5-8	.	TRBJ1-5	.	TGTGCCAGCAGTTATAGGACTGTTAATCAGCCCCAGCATTTT	CASSYRTVNQPQHF
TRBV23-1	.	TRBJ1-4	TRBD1	TGCGCCAGCAGCCAATCTTATGGGACAGGGAGGTTTTTT	CASSQSYGTGRFF
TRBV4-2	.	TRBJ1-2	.	TGTGCCAGCAGCCCCGGGGGTGGGGAAGGTTATGGCTACACCTTC	CASSPGGGEGYGYTF
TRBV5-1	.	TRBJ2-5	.	TGCGCCAGCAGCCAGAGCCTGGGGCGGGGCCAAGAGACCCAGTACTTC	CASSQSLGRGQETQYF
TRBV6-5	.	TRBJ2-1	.	TGTGCCAGCAGTTACTTAGGAGGTGAGCAGTTCTTC	CASSYLGGEQFF
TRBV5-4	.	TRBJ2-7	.	TGTGCCAGCAGCCTGTACTACGAGCAGTACTTC	CASSLYYEQYF
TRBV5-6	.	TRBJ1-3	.	TGTGCCAGCAGCTCAGGGCTTTGGGGAAACACCATATATTTT	CASSSGLWGNTIYF
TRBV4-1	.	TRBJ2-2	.	TGCGCCAGCAGTCTTAGGGGGACGGACACCGGGGAGCTGTTTTTT	CASSLRGTDTGELFF
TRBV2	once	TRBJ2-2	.	TGTGCCAGCAGTGAAGCGCAGGGTATCGCGAACACCGGGGAGCTGTTTTTT	CASSEAQGIANTGELFF
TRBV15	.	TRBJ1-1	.	TGTGCCACCAGCGTGGGGCCCAGGGAGGGCACTGAAGCTTTCTTT	CATSVGPREGTEAFF
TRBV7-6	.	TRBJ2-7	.	TGTGCCAGCAGCTTAGGTAACAACCGACACACCTACGAGCAGTACTTC	CASSLGNNRHTYEQYF
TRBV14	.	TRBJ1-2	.	TGTGCCAGCAGCCAATGGGACATGACGGATTCTAACTATGGCTACACCTTC	CASSQWDMTDSNYGYTF
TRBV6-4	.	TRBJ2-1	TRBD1	TGTGCCAGCAGTGACTCGCCGGGACAGGGGTCGAATGAGCAGTTCTTC	CASSDSPGQGSNEQFF
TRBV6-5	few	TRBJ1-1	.	TGTGCCAGCAGCACCGGGTTGAACACTGAAGCTTTCTTT	CASSTGLNTEAFF
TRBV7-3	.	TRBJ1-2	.	TGTGCCAGCAGCTGCAACTGGGCTTGGTATGGCTACACCTTC	CASSCNWAWYGYTF
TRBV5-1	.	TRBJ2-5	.	TGCGCCAGCAGCTTTGCTACAGCTTACCAAGAGACCCAGTACTTC	CASSFATAYQETQYF
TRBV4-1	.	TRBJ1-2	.	TGCGCCAGCAGCCATGGCACAGGGATGGCTAACTATGGCTACACCTTC	CASSHGTGMANYGYTF
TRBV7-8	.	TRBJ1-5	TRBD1	TGTGCCAGCAGCTTAAAATTGACAGGGCGGCAGCCCCAGCATTTT	CASSLKLTGRQPQHF
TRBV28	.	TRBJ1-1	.	TGTGCCAGCAGTTTCCCTCACCGCGCTGAAGCTTTCTTT	CASSFPHRAEAFF
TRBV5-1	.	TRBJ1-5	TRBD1	TGCGCCAGCAGCCCAACCCCCGGGACAGGTGGGAAGCCCCAGCATTTT	CASSPTPGTGGKPQHF
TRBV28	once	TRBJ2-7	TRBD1	TGTGCCAGCAGTTTTGAGACAGGGGGCAACTACGAGCAGTACTTC	CASSFETGGNYEQYF